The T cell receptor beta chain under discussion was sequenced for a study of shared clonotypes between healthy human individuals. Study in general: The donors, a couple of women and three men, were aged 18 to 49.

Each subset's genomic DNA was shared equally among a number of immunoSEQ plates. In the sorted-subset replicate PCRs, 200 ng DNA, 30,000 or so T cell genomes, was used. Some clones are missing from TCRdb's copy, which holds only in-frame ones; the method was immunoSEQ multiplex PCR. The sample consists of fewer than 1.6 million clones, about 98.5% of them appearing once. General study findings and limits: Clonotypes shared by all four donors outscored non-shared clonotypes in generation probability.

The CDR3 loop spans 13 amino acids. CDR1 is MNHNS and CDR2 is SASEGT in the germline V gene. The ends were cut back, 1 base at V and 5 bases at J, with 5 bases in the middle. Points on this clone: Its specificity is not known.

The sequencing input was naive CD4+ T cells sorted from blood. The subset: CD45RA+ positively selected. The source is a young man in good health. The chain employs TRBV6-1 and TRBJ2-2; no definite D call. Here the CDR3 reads CASSEVRTGELFF. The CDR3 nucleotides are TGTGCCAGCAGTGAAGTCAGGACCGGGGAGCTGTTTTTT.